This T cell receptor (beta chain) was profiled in a study of T cell responses to AZD1222 COVID-19 vaccine. Overall study findings and caveats: Donors, mostly white British, included more females; clonal diversity was possibly underestimated.

Assay: immunoSEQ multiplex PCR; the TCRdb copy retains only in-frame clones and omits some. This sample has around 87,000 clones, with 70% to 90% found just once. Note on this clone: The antigen remains unidentified.

The germline V gene has CDR1 KGHSH and CDR2 LQKENI. V was pared by 4 bases and J by 1 base, with 13 bases between. CDR3 length equals 15 residues. This receptor was identified in an adult in good health. The chain has TRBV18 and TRBJ1-1, with D possibly being TRBD1 (6 bases). Specimen: peripheral blood, collected on day 0 of AZD1222 vaccination. The CDR3 protein is CASSQGGSSNTEAFF. The CDR3 DNA reads as TGTGCCAGCTCACAGGGGGGATCATCGAACACTGAAGCTTTCTTT. The full variable domain, its missing parts supplied by reference TRBV18 and TRBJ1-1, is NAGVMQNPRHLVRRRGQEARLRCSPMKGHSHVYWYRQLPEEGLKFMVYLQKENIIDESGMPKERFSAEFPKEGPSILRIQQVVRGDSAAYFCASSQGGSSNTEAFFGQGTRLTVV.